The 15 T cell receptor beta chains listed next were all sequenced from one sample in a study of tumor and adjacent non-tumor tissue in lung cancer. No cell sorting was done before RNA was extracted from the tissue. This non-tumor lung sample came from over 3 cm beyond the tumor edge. The library came from three nested PCR rounds adapted from ARM-PCR protocols. TCRdb processed the multiplex PCR reads anew with MiXCR; each CDR3 protein has one entry. The data contain approximately 120,000 distinct CDR3 sequences, about 63% of them singletons. Material for sequencing was distant non-tumor lung tissue. The source is a man aged 55 to 70 with non-small cell lung cancer.

Remarks on this clonotype: A read error may account for a junction end that differs from germline. The V gene is TRBV7-8, the J gene TRBJ2-7; D gene unclear. The CDR3 is made up of 15 amino acids. Germline CDR1 SGHVS, CDR2 FQNEAQ. The CDR3 DNA reads as TGTACCAGCAGCGCGTCCGAGACAAAAGTCGACGAGCAGTACTTC. Residues: CTSSASETKVDEQYF.

This clonotype is termed medium-sized. The chain is built from TRBV6-1 and TRBJ2-7; possibly TRBD1 or TRBD2 for D (5 bases each). The V end lost 8 bases, the J end lost 1 base, and 18 bases lay between the germline ends. Germline V gene data show CDR1 as MNHNS and CDR2 as SASEGT. The CDR3 is made up of 15 amino acids. In DNA form, the CDR3 reads TGTGCCAGCGGGACGAGTCAGGTTCGGTCCTACGAGCAGTACTTC. Translation: CASGTSQVRSYEQYF.

This clonotype was seen a handful of times. This chain uses TRBV2 with TRBJ2-7; perhaps TRBD1 as D (6 bases). Germline V gives CDR1 SNHLY, CDR2 FYNNEI. The V gene lost 6 bases and the J gene lost 7 bases, with 16 bases spanning the gap. The CDR3 length is 13 residues. CDR3 loop: CASRADSTGEQYF. In nucleotides, the CDR3 is TGTGCCAGCAGAGCGGACAGCACGGGTGAGCAGTACTTC.

Ten or more counts support this clonotype. The chain is built from TRBV6-6 and TRBJ1-1; no reliable D call. Between the trimmed V and J ends, which lost 7 bases and 5 bases, there was a span of 14 bases. The CDR3 length is 13 residues. Germline CDR1 and CDR2: MNHNY and SVGAGI (reference sequence). CDR3 sequence (DNA): TGTGCCAGCACGGGTACAAGTTTAACTGAAGCTTTCTTT. Translation gives CASTGTSLTEAFF.

This rearrangement joins TRBV12-3 or TRBV12-4 to TRBJ2-5; possibly TRBD1 for D (5 bases). This CDR3 is 14 amino acids long. Trimming stripped 9 bases from V and 3 bases from J, with 17 bases between. This chain's CDR3 is CASNFFRVEETQYF. The CDR3 bases are TGTGCCAGTAATTTCTTCAGGGTAGAAGAGACCCAGTACTTC.

V is TRBV2 and J is TRBJ1-4; no reliable D call. Germline lookup yields CDR1 SNHLY and CDR2 FYNNEI. The V end was cut by 2 bases, the J end by 7 bases, with 5 bases between. The CDR3 sequence is 12 residues long. CDR3 nucleotides: TGTGCCAGCAGTGAACAGAGTGAAAAACTGTTTTTT. Translating gives CASSEQSEKLFF.

The table lists this clonotype with many counts. This chain links TRBV14 with TRBJ2-3; no firm D call. Looked up from germline, CDR1 is SGHDN and CDR2 is FVKESK. Deletions cut 0 bases from V and 6 bases from J, with 10 bases between. The CDR3 has 14 residues. The CDR3 sequence is CASSQDDLRDTQYF. The DNA for the CDR3 is TGTGCCAGCAGCCAAGATGATTTGAGGGATACGCAGTATTTT.

This clonotype was detected only a few times. A junction boundary mismatches the germline segment, possibly from a read error. The chain recombines TRBV6-2 or TRBV6-3 with TRBJ2-2, with D maybe TRBD2 (6 bases). The germline gives CDR1 MNHEY, CDR2 SVGEGT. The CDR3 is 14 amino acids. The CDR3 sequence is CACRPDYATRELFF. The CDR3 DNA sequence: TGTGCCTGCAGGCCGGACTATGCAACCAGGGAGCTGTTTTTT.

V usage is TRBV20-1 and J usage is TRBJ2-7, with D tentatively TRBD2 (5 bases). V was trimmed by 5 bases and J by 7 bases, leaving 21 bases between them. The CDR3 spans 14 residues. Germline V gene data show CDR1 as DFQATT and CDR2 as SNEGSKA (reference sequence). The DNA of the CDR3 is TGCAGTGCTCCCCTGGACTCGAGGAGATGGGAGCAGTACTTC. Residues: CSAPLDSRRWEQYF.

This clonotype was detected a few times. Just one base apart from a much larger clone, this may be a read error. The CDR3 here is CASSTGVNEQFF. CDR3 nucleotide sequence: TGTGCCAGCAGCACGGGAGTCAATGAGCAGTTCTTC. The chain carries TRBV12-3 or TRBV12-4 and TRBJ2-1, with D possibly matching TRBD2 (6 bases). CDR3 size: 12 residues. Trimming stripped 6 bases from V and 6 bases from J, with 9 bases between.

This clonotype was counted only a few times. A much larger clonotype is one base distant, so this may be a read error. The gene calls are TRBV29-1 and TRBJ1-4; D call uncertain. CDR3 size: 11 residues. CDR1 is SQVTM, CDR2 ANQGSEA, per germline. The CDR3, as DNA: TGCATCGTCCTGGAGGATGAAAAACTGTTTTTT. Translation: CIVLEDEKLFF.

Sample share makes this clonotype medium-sized (0.01 to 0.1%). V usage is TRBV4-1 and J usage is TRBJ2-7, with D perhaps given as TRBD1 or TRBD2 (6 bases each). The CDR3 covers 15 residues. V shed 3 bases and J shed 4 bases, with 16 bases lying between them. Germline-derived CDR1 and CDR2 are MGHRA and YSYEKL. CDR3 sequence: CASSHPGALWYEQYF. CDR3 DNA: TGCGCCAGCAGCCATCCGGGGGCCCTTTGGTACGAGCAGTACTTC.

This clonotype was recorded at least ten times. V is TRBV6-2 or TRBV6-3 and J is TRBJ2-2; weak D call: TRBD1 (5 bases). The germline V gene encodes CDR1 MNHEY and CDR2 SVGEGT. The CDR3 runs 15 residues. V was clipped by 2 bases and J by 5 bases, with 12 bases between them. CDR3 region: CASSYRPRGTGELFF. The DNA of the CDR3 is TGTGCCAGCAGTTACCGCCCTAGGGGTACCGGGGAGCTGTTTTTT.

As concerns this clonotype: Relative to the germline gene, one junction end is altered; a read error may explain this. The chain carries TRBV29-1 and TRBJ2-7, with 12 bases identical to TRBD1. This CDR3 region has 13 residues. The germline V gene encodes CDR1 SQVTM and CDR2 ANQGSEA. The CDR3: CSGLGQGAYKQYF. The CDR3 DNA reads TGCAGCGGCTTGGGACAGGGGGCCTACAAGCAGTATTTC.

Concerning this clonotype: A read error may explain this, as a much larger clone is one base away. V usage is TRBV13 and J usage is TRBJ2-1, with TRBD1 identical over 11 bases. This CDR3 contains 15 residues. Germline CDR1 is PRHDT and CDR2 is FYEKMQ (reference sequence). CDR3 sequence reads: CASTRGQGDYNEHFF. The DNA of the CDR3 is TGTGCCAGCACCAGGGGACAGGGGGACTACAATGAGCATTTCTTC.